The 2 T cell receptor beta chains below come from one sample, sequenced in a study of identical twins. TCRdb re-derived calls from the 5' RACE reads in MiXCR, one entry per CDR3 protein. The profile covers under 300,000 distinct CDR3 sequences, with 10% to 15% appearing a single time and roughly 4% taken by the ten largest. This sample also appeared in a second study, on yellow fever vaccine responses in identical twins.

Sequences were obtained from memory (CD45RO+) T cells sorted from blood. The origin of the receptors is a woman between 18 and 30 years old in good health.

In its sample, this clonotype was seen many times. The chain recombines TRBV29-1 with TRBJ2-5, with no clear D. The CDR3 spans 13 residues. Trimming cost V 2 bases and J 1 base, with 8 bases left between them. Germline CDR1 is SQVTM and CDR2 is ANQGSEA. Here the CDR3 DNA reads TGCAGCGTTGAATCGCCGGTCCAAGAGACCCAGTACTTC. Translated, it gives CSVESPVQETQYF.

This clonotype came up a few times. The chain is built from TRBV29-1 and TRBJ2-1; D possibly uses TRBD1 or TRBD2 (6 bases each). This CDR3 contains 14 residues. V was cut by 7 bases and J by 7 bases, with 20 bases left in between. Germline V CDR1 and CDR2: SQVTM, ANQGSEA. CDR3 nucleotides: TGCAGCGGGGGGGCTAGCGAGAATTCGAATGAGCAGTTCTTC. Protein: CSGGASENSNEQFF.